These 15 T cell receptor beta chains were sequenced from one sample in a study of control samples from healthy donors and cancer patients. The repertoire was sequenced with immunoSEQ multiplex PCR; TCRdb's copy has only in-frame clones and lacks some. The table lists 140,000 to 150,000 clones, 80% to 95% of them singletons. The sequenced sample was blood. All receptors come from a man aged 25-45 years in good health.

The V call is TRBV5-1, the J call TRBJ2-7, with 11 bases aligning to TRBD2. V gave up 2 bases and J gave up 3 bases; unmatched junction bases: 7. This CDR3 region has 16 residues. Germline V gene lookup returns CDR1 SGHRS and CDR2 YFSETQ. CDR3 sequence (DNA): TGCGCCAGCAGCTTCGTAAGTGGGACTAGCGGCTACGAGCAGTACTTC. Translation gives CASSFVSGTSGYEQYF.

The chain carries TRBV6-5 and TRBJ1-1; 10 bases line up with TRBD1. In germline, CDR1 is MNHEY, CDR2 SVGAGI. Germline trimming cut 0 bases from V and 3 bases from J; bases unmatched to any gene: 4. There are 16 residues in the CDR3. CDR3 sequence (DNA): TGTGCCAGCAGTTACTCCTGGGACAGGGGAGACACTGAAGCTTTCTTT. Translating it yields CASSYSWDRGDTEAFF.

V usage is TRBV27 and J usage is TRBJ1-5; D gene uncertain. Germline loops: CDR1 MNHEY, CDR2 SMNVEV (reference sequence). The germline V and J ends were trimmed by 3 bases and 6 bases, with 9 bases remaining between them. There are 13 residues in the CDR3. CDR3 DNA sequence: TGTGCCAGCAGTTTGGGGTGGGGTCAGCCCCAGCATTTT. Protein product: CASSLGWGQPQHF.

This chain uses TRBV30 with TRBJ2-3; 12 nucleotides agree with TRBD2. Germline loops: CDR1 GTSNPN, CDR2 SVGIG (reference sequence). V shed 5 bases and J 0 bases; nucleotides not matched to a gene: 0. The CDR3 is made up of 14 amino acids. As DNA, the CDR3 is TGTGCCTGGGGACTAGCGGGGAGCACAGATACGCAGTATTTT. Translation: CAWGLAGSTDTQYF.

The rearrangement uses TRBV4-2 and TRBJ1-1; TRBD1 agrees at 10 bases. Per the germline V gene, CDR1 is LGHNA and CDR2 is YNFKEQ. V lost 3 bases, J lost 4 bases, and 11 bases stayed unmatched. CDR3 length equals 17 residues. CDR3: CASSQDRDRGWSTEAFF. DNA of the CDR3: TGTGCCAGCAGCCAGGACCGGGACAGGGGATGGTCCACTGAAGCTTTCTTT.

The chain links TRBV6-5 to TRBJ2-7, with TRBD1 identical over 9 bases. The germline CDR1 and CDR2 sequences are MNHEY and SVGAGI. There are 15 residues in the CDR3. With 4 bases clipped from V and 3 bases from J, the junction kept 7 bases outside the gene matches. In DNA, the CDR3 is TGTGCCAGCAGTTCCGGGGGGACAGGGAGCTACGAGCAGTACTTC. This codes for CASSSGGTGSYEQYF.

The chain is built from TRBV11-2 and TRBJ1-1; D is undetermined. The ends were cut back, 3 bases at V and 1 base at J, with 9 bases in the middle. The CDR3 runs to 14 residues. CDR1 is SGHAT and CDR2 is FQNNGV in the germline V gene. CDR3 loop: CASSFGRANTEAFF. The CDR3 nucleotides read TGTGCCAGCAGCTTCGGGCGGGCGAACACTGAAGCTTTCTTT.

This chain uses TRBV7-3 with TRBJ1-3; D is uncertain. This CDR3 is 16 amino acids long. CDR1 and CDR2 (germline): SGHTA, FQGTGA. Trimming left V 0 bases short and J 0 bases short, with 9 bases between. The CDR3 reads CASSLTSTDSGNTIYF. CDR3 sequence (DNA): TGTGCCAGCAGCTTAACGTCTACAGACTCTGGAAACACCATATATTTT. The variable domain in full, completed from reference TRBV7-3 and TRBJ1-3, reads GAGVSQTPSNKVTEKGKYVELRCDPISGHTALYWYRQSLGQGPEFLIYFQGTGAADDSGLPNDRFFAVRPEGSVSTLKIQRTERGDSAVYLCASSLTSTDSGNTIYFGEGSWLTVV.

The rearrangement links TRBV3-1 (or the pseudogene TRBV3-2) to TRBJ2-2; 9 positions match TRBD2. Germline V gene lookup returns CDR1 LGHDT and CDR2 YNNKEL (reference sequence). The CDR3 extends over 20 amino acids. The V and J ends lost 0 bases and 0 bases, in that order; junction bases with no gene match: 11. The chain's CDR3 is CASSQDVIAGARANTGELFF. The CDR3 region has the DNA TGTGCCAGCAGCCAAGATGTTATAGCGGGGGCCCGCGCGAACACCGGGGAGCTGTTTTTT.

Here the CDR3 reads CASSLTGANVLTF. The CDR3 DNA reads TGTGCCAGCAGCTTGACTGGGGCCAACGTCCTGACTTTC. This sequence joins TRBV5-6 and TRBJ2-6, with no clear D. The germline gives CDR1 SGHDT, CDR2 YYEEEE. Trimming took off 1 base at V and 2 bases at J, with 1 base between the two ends. The CDR3 extends over 13 amino acids.

As concerns this clone: Other DNA variants within this sample encode the same CDR3. The rearrangement uses TRBV9 and TRBJ1-2; 12 bases fit TRBD1. CDR3 length: 14 residues. V was clipped by 3 bases and J by 7 bases; unmatched bases: 4. CDR1 and CDR2 (germline): SGDLS, YYNGEE. The CDR3 nucleotides read TGTGCCAGCAGCGCGGGACAGGGGGCGGGTGGCTACACCTTC. Its translation is CASSAGQGAGGYTF. Based on the CDR3 plus reference TRBV9 and TRBJ1-2, the full variable domain is DSGVTQTPKHLITATGQRVTLRCSPRSGDLSVYWYQQSLDQGLQFLIQYYNGEERAKGNILERFSAQQFPDLHSELNLSSLELGDSALYFCASSAGQGAGGYTFGSGTRLTVV.

The chain joins TRBV24-1 to TRBJ2-2, with 9 bases lining up with TRBD1. Per the germline V gene, CDR1 is KGHDR and CDR2 is SFDVKD. The length of the CDR3 is 18 residues. The J segment lost 2 bases and the V segment lost 8 bases, leaving 14 bases of the junction unmatched. CDR3 nucleotides: TGTGCCACCAACCAGACTCCCGGGGACAGGGAAAACACCGGGGAGCTGTTTTTT. Protein product: CATNQTPGDRENTGELFF.

The chain couples TRBV21-1 to TRBJ2-1; TRBD2, the table's D call, lacks a check against the DNA. TRBV21-1 is classified as a pseudogene. There are 16 residues in the CDR3. The CDR3 sequence is CASSKDSSVICNEQFF. DNA of the CDR3: TGTGCCAGCAGCAAAGATTCGAGCGTCATCTGCAATGAGCAGTTCTTC.

The V and J genes are TRBV24-1 and TRBJ1-2, with TRBD1 identical over 7 bases. This CDR3 contains 13 residues. Germline V CDR1 and CDR2: KGHDR, SFDVKD. The V gene end was trimmed by 7 bases and the J gene end by 2 bases; junction bases not matched to a gene: 3. The CDR3 spells CATREGANYGYTF. The CDR3 region has the DNA TGTGCCACCAGAGAGGGGGCGAACTATGGCTACACCTTC.

This rearrangement joins TRBV2 to TRBJ1-1; 7 nucleotides align to TRBD1. Germline CDR1 and CDR2: SNHLY and FYNNEI. The CDR3 is 14 amino acids. V lost 2 bases, J lost 4 bases, and 4 bases stayed unmatched. The CDR3 nucleotides read TGTGCCAGCAGTGAAAGTCCAGGGGGCACTGAAGCTTTCTTT. Translating gives CASSESPGGTEAFF.